This TCR beta chain emerged from a study of T cells in Graves' hyperthyroidism and ophthalmopathy. Whole-study results and caveats: Ophthalmopathy prediction by the model preceded onset by a median roughly 6.3 months. A model of 13 V-J features distinguished ophthalmopathy from stable hyperthyroidism.

The CDR3 runs 14 residues. Trimming shortened V by 1 base and J by 0 bases, and 7 bases separated the two germline ends. The germline CDR1 and CDR2 sequences are SGHAT and FQNNGV. Amplification of TCR beta CDR3 regions was performed using RNA transcripts as template. First-round RT-PCR with HTBI primers amplified the TCR CDR3 region. TCRdb reprocessed the multiplex PCR reads with MiXCR, giving one entry per CDR3 protein. This sample has about 570,000 distinct CDR3 sequences, with about 14% found just once. Graves' hyperthyroidism was deemed stable given no ophthalmopathy progression within 18 months. Each diagnosis was grounded in clinical symptoms, serum thyroxine and TRAb, thyroid ultrasound, and orbital computed tomography. This clonotype was detected ten times or more. Its antigen is still unknown.

The V call is TRBV11-2, the J call TRBJ2-7; D uncertain. Source material: blood. The source is a woman aged 35 to 49 with Graves' hyperthyroidism. The CDR3 sequence: CASSLGSSSYEQYF. CDR3 nucleotide sequence: TGTGCCAGCAGCTTAGGGAGTAGCTCCTACGAGCAGTACTTC.